Shown below are 3 T cell receptor beta chains from a single sample sequenced in a study of T cell repertoires in cytomegalovirus infection. TCRdb reprocessed the reads via MiXCR and lists one record per CDR3 protein. The data show roughly 920,000 distinct CDR3 sequences, around a third seen once. Antigens for these TCRs are unknown. This specimen consisted of cultured CD8+ T cells from PBMCs, obtained from culture after CMV antigen stimulation. The receptor source for this set is a human donor in good health (CMV status not recorded). Some clones in this sample may be carry-over from other donors' samples.

The rearrangement uses TRBV7-6 and TRBJ2-3, with D tentatively TRBD2 (6 bases). CDR1 and CDR2 from the germline V gene are SGHVS and FNYEAQ. CDR3 length: 16 residues. V was cut by 0 bases and J by 0 bases, with 10 bases left in between. The DNA of the CDR3 is TGTGCCAGCAGCTTAGCCAGCGGGCGAAGCACAGATACGCAGTATTTT. Protein: CASSLASGRSTDTQYF.

V is TRBV14 and J is TRBJ1-1; D might be TRBD1 (5 bases). Germline V gene lookup returns CDR1 SGHDN and CDR2 FVKESK. The CDR3 contains 15 residues. Trimming pared 0 bases from V and 0 bases from J, leaving 8 bases between. The CDR3 is CASSQEGEMNTEAFF. The CDR3, as DNA: TGTGCCAGCAGCCAAGAAGGGGAAATGAACACTGAAGCTTTCTTT.

This clonotype was seen only a few times. The CDR3 DNA reads TGTGCCAGCAGCTCCCCCGGGACGGGACCCAACTATGGCTACACCTTC. It codes for CASSSPGTGPNYGYTF. The rearrangement joins TRBV7-9 to TRBJ1-2, with D tentatively TRBD1 (5 bases). Trimming cost V 4 bases and J 2 bases, with 17 bases left between them. The CDR3 is 16 amino acids. The germline V gene encodes CDR1 SEHNR and CDR2 FQNEAQ (reference sequence).